Below, one T cell receptor (beta chain) is given with its context. Its antigen target is currently unknown. Base qualities were left out, and no much larger clone turns up one base away. The data belong to a study of brain T cells in children with intractable seizures (dated by TCRdb to the early 2020s). For the study in its entirety: A NanoString immunology panel was first used to screen resected brain tissue from roughly 56 pediatric epilepsy surgery cases for immune gene transcripts. Eight of the 12 selected surgery cases also had pre-surgery blood sequenced, which left four cases with brain tissue only. The paper's findings and limits, for the study overall: Because sequencing depth was different between pre-surgery and post-surgery blood, clones absent from the pre-surgery sample may reflect undersampling. The patients' HCMV serostatus was not known, and viral specificity was inferred solely from CDR3 sequence similarity.

TCR beta chain sequences were generated from genomic DNA using the immunoSEQ assay. The original methods were these. CDR3 sequences that did not begin with the conserved framework cysteine at position 104 were removed by hand. Clonality was calculated as one minus the normalized Shannon's Diversity Index, with values ranging from 0 (maximal diversity) to 1 (oligoclonal). Chi-squared comparison-of-proportions tests were used to check whether the frequency of the same CDR3 differed between samples, for example brain versus blood. Public clonotypes were identified through searches of immuneACCESS, and similarity to known antiviral clonotypes was evaluated with the VDJdb browser. The table was pulled from immuneACCESS by TCRdb, which kept in-frame rearrangements only. Such tables lose some clones; where checked, under half of the loss comes from unresolved V genes, and the rest has no known cause. That table gives V, J and clone size, and the DNA gave D and trimming. This sample is represented by approximately 110,000 clones; 90% to 95% of them were singletons. The top ten hold under 4.5% of the sample.

The sample's time point label, in plain terms: resected brain tissue, or blood drawn just prior to surgery. The surgery cases showing the highest brain T cell transcript signatures were chosen for TCR beta chain sequencing of brain tissue and, when available, of blood. Patients had been treated with at least one anti-epileptic drug before surgery. TCR-sequenced patients were children with drug-resistant epilepsy due to tuberous sclerosis complex, focal cortical dysplasia, Rasmussen encephalitis or hemimegalencephaly. Blood was drawn right before the epilepsy surgery. Bulk genomic DNA was isolated from unsorted brain tissue and whole blood using the Monarch genomic DNA purification kit. The CDR3 sequence holds 15 residues, the cysteine and phenylalanine included. Solely the CDR3 DNA is kept, with 45 bases framed from the first base. Trimming costs V 0 bases and J 2 bases, and their ends lie 11 bases apart. CDR1 KGHSH and CDR2 LQKENI were looked up in the germline V gene.

The sequence came from a boy younger than two with hemimegalencephaly and intractable seizures. Rearrangement joined TRBV18 to TRBJ2-7, and the D gene may be TRBD1, 6 bases matching. Sequencing was performed on peripheral blood, taken at surgery. The encoded CDR3 is CASSPPVQGPYEQYF. In nucleotide form, the sequence is TGTGCCAGCTCACCACCGGTACAGGGCCCCTACGAGCAGTACTTC. Where the CDR3 stops, the reference TRBV18 and TRBJ2-7 genes take over; the full variable domain is NAGVMQNPRHLVRRRGQEARLRCSPMKGHSHVYWYRQLPEEGLKFMVYLQKENIIDESGMPKERFSAEFPKEGPSILRIQQVVRGDSAAYFCASSPPVQGPYEQYFGPGTRLTVT.